This passage covers 25 T cell receptor beta chains from one sample sequenced in a study of blood T cell repertoires in COVID-19. Method: immunoSEQ multiplex PCR; TCRdb's copy keeps in-frame clones and lacks some. The sample yields 200,000 to 250,000 clones, about 83% seen once. Sequenced input: PBMCs or T cells enriched from blood (not recorded which). The receptor set was obtained from a middle-aged woman who had recovered from COVID-19.

The chain joins TRBV27 to TRBJ2-1; TRBD2 agrees at 10 bases. Losses at the gene ends were 2 bases for V and 4 bases for J; bases not matched to a gene: 8. The CDR3 consists of 17 residues. Germline CDR1 and CDR2: MNHEY and SMNVEV (reference sequence). This CDR3 reads CASSLAMTSGLYNEQFF. DNA for the CDR3: TGTGCCAGCAGTTTAGCCATGACTAGCGGGTTGTACAATGAGCAGTTCTTC.

The rearrangement joins TRBV3-1 (or the pseudogene TRBV3-2) to TRBJ2-3, with D perhaps TRBD2 (6 bases). V lost 1 base and J lost 6, with 17 bases in between. The CDR3 covers 16 residues. Germline CDR1 and CDR2: LGHDT and YNNKEL (reference sequence). CDR3 in amino acids: CASSQGTKGPRDTQYF. CDR3 DNA sequence: TGTGCCAGCAGCCAAGGGACTAAAGGGCCACGCGATACGCAGTATTTT.

The gene calls are TRBV30 and TRBJ1-4; D is possibly TRBD1 (5 bases). The CDR3 consists of 15 residues. CDR1 and CDR2 from the germline V gene are GTSNPN and SVGIG (reference sequence). V was cut by 4 bases and J by 8 bases, with 20 bases left in between. Here the CDR3 DNA reads TGTGCCTGGAACCGACTGGGACTCAAGGCCGAAAAACTGTTTTTT. Translating it yields CAWNRLGLKAEKLFF.

Written as DNA, the CDR3 is TGTGCCAGCAGCCCCCCGCCAGGGGCTAGCTCCTACAATGAGCAGTTCTTC. Its protein is CASSPPPGASSYNEQFF. V and J are TRBV5-6 and TRBJ2-1; the D gene is possibly TRBD1 (6 bases). CDR3 length: 17 residues. In germline, CDR1 is SGHDT, CDR2 YYEEEE. V dropped 4 bases and J dropped 0 bases, with 17 bases sitting between them. Full variable domain (remainder filled in from reference TRBV5-6 and TRBJ2-1): DAGVTQSPTHLIKTRGQQVTLRCSPKSGHDTVSWYQQALGQGPQFIFQYYEEEERQRGNFPDRFSGHQFPNYSSELNVNALLLGDSALYLCASSPPPGASSYNEQFFGPGTRLTVL.

This rearrangement joins TRBV2 to TRBJ1-2; TRBD1 agrees at 7 bases. The length of the CDR3 is 14 residues. The trim removed 5 bases at V and 8 bases at J, leaving 11 bases unmatched. CDR1 is SNHLY, CDR2 FYNNEI, per germline. In DNA, the CDR3 is TGTGCCAGCAGTATTTCACGTACAGGGGTCGGCTACACCTTC. Its translation is CASSISRTGVGYTF.

The V gene is TRBV2, the J gene TRBJ2-5, with 7 positions matching TRBD2. Losses at the gene ends were 6 bases for V and 2 bases for J; bases not matched to a gene: 9. The CDR3 totals 15 residues. CDR1 is SNHLY and CDR2 is FYNNEI in the germline V gene. The CDR3 reads CASSGASGQQETQYF. The CDR3 nucleotides read TGTGCCAGCAGCGGGGCTAGCGGCCAACAAGAGACCCAGTACTTC.

This chain connects TRBV4-3 to TRBJ2-1; D not resolved. Germline loops: CDR1 LGHNA, CDR2 YSLEER. The V and J ends lost 1 base and 6 bases respectively, with 19 bases between them. CDR3 length: 17 amino acids. The CDR3 nucleotides read TGCGCCAGCAGCCAAGGGAGAGCACTTAAATTAGCCAATGAGCAGTTCTTC. This translates into CASSQGRALKLANEQFF.

This chain joins TRBV5-1 and TRBJ2-3; 10 bases map to TRBD1. J lost 2 bases, V lost 4 bases, and 7 bases had no gene match. This CDR3 has 16 residues. The germline gives CDR1 SGHRS, CDR2 YFSETQ. The CDR3: CASSPIGQGVTDTQYF. The CDR3, as DNA: TGCGCCAGCAGCCCTATTGGACAGGGGGTCACAGATACGCAGTATTTT.

This chain links TRBV6-6 with TRBJ1-4; possibly TRBD1 for D (6 bases). The CDR3 is 15 amino acids. V lost 0 bases, J lost 11 bases, and 16 bases lay in between. CDR1 is MNHNY, CDR2 SVGAGI, per germline (reference sequence). CDR3 sequence: CASSYSAGAGDKLFF. For the CDR3, the DNA is TGTGCCAGCAGTTACTCAGCAGGGGCCGGGGACAAACTGTTTTTT.

This rearrangement joins TRBV10-3 to TRBJ1-2; 7 positions match TRBD1. This CDR3 contains 13 residues. The germline V gene has CDR1 ENHRY and CDR2 SYGVKD. Trimming took 4 bases from V and 8 from J; bases not matched to a gene: 7. CDR3 residues: CAISVDRSDGYTF. The CDR3 bases are TGTGCCATCAGTGTGGACAGGTCTGACGGCTACACCTTC.

The chain has TRBV7-8 and TRBJ1-5, with TRBD1 as a possible D gene (5 bases). CDR3 length: 15 residues. The V and J ends lost 1 base and 7 bases respectively, with 14 bases between them. Germline-derived CDR1 and CDR2 are SGHVS and FQNEAQ. The chain's CDR3 is CASSLEGAQGQPQHF. CDR3 sequence (DNA): TGTGCCAGCAGCTTAGAGGGCGCTCAGGGACAGCCCCAGCATTTT.

The chain recombines TRBV6-4 with TRBJ1-5, with 7 bases aligning to TRBD1. The V and J ends lost 4 bases and 4 bases, in that order; junction bases with no gene match: 1. The CDR3 spans 13 residues. Germline-derived CDR1 and CDR2 are MRHNA and SNTAGT. CDR3: CASSGDRNQPQHF. CDR3 DNA: TGTGCCAGCAGTGGGGACAGAAATCAGCCCCAGCATTTT.

This clone appeared once. The rearrangement uses TRBV24-1 and TRBJ1-4; D not certain. The ends were cut back, 3 bases at V and 6 bases at J, with 13 bases in the middle. CDR1 is KGHDR and CDR2 is SFDVKD in the germline V gene. The CDR3 sequence is 15 residues long. The CDR3 region has the DNA TGTGCCACCAGTGATGCGAGGGCGGTTTATGAAAAACTGTTTTTT. Protein product: CATSDARAVYEKLFF.

V usage is TRBV27 and J usage is TRBJ2-7, with a weak D call TRBD2 (7 bases). Trimming took off 4 bases at V and 3 bases at J, with 22 bases between the two ends. Germline V lookup: CDR1 MNHEY, CDR2 SMNVEV (reference sequence). This CDR3 comprises 17 residues. The CDR3 spells CASSSRVGWRGHYEQYF. In nucleotides, the CDR3 is TGTGCCAGCAGTTCGAGGGTCGGATGGCGGGGGCACTACGAGCAGTACTTC.

The chain combines TRBV2 with TRBJ2-1; 10 positions agree with TRBD2. J was trimmed by 2 bases and V by 4 bases; bases with no gene match: 2. The CDR3 has 15 amino acids. Germline V lookup: CDR1 SNHLY, CDR2 FYNNEI. In DNA, the CDR3 is TGTGCCAGCAGTGGAGCGGGAGGGACCTACAATGAGCAGTTCTTC. It yields the protein CASSGAGGTYNEQFF. The variable domain in full, with the rest retrieved from reference TRBV2 and TRBJ2-1, is EPEVTQTPSHQVTQMGQEVILRCVPISNHLYFYWYRQILGQKVEFLVSFYNNEISEKSEIFDDQFSVERPDGSNFTLKIRSTKLEDSAMYFCASSGAGGTYNEQFFGPGTRLTVL.

The chain employs TRBV5-4 and TRBJ2-7; TRBD2 aligns across 8 bases. With V trimmed by 1 base and J by 2 bases, 5 bases remained unmatched. Germline lookup yields CDR1 SGHNT and CDR2 YYREEE (reference sequence). The CDR3 sequence is 15 residues long. The CDR3 sequence: CASSLRREATYEQYF. In nucleotides, the CDR3 is TGTGCCAGCAGCTTGAGGCGGGAGGCCACCTACGAGCAGTACTTC.

V is TRBV25-1 and J is TRBJ1-6; D possibly corresponds to TRBD1 (5 bases). Trimming pared 2 bases from V and 6 bases from J, leaving 11 bases between. CDR3 size: 15 residues. Germline V lookup: CDR1 MGHDK, CDR2 SYGVNS. Written as DNA, the CDR3 is TGTGCCAGCAGTGAAGTCGCAGGGCGTAATTCACCCCTCCACTTT. Amino acids: CASSEVAGRNSPLHF.

The chain links TRBV10-1 to TRBJ2-5; the D gene is possibly TRBD1 (6 bases). Germline values: CDR1 WNHNN, CDR2 SYGVQD (reference sequence). The CDR3 is 15 residues long. V shed 3 bases and J shed 5 bases, with 16 bases lying between them. The CDR3 here is CASSDLQGWYETQYF. CDR3 in DNA: TGCGCCAGCAGTGATTTGCAGGGGTGGTACGAGACCCAGTACTTC.

The chain carries TRBV20-1 and TRBJ2-7; D unresolved. The V gene's germline CDR1 is DFQATT and CDR2 SNEGSKA (reference sequence). The length of the CDR3 is 11 residues. The CDR3 here is CSAPATYEQYF. CDR3 sequence (DNA): TGCAGCGCGCCAGCGACCTACGAGCAGTACTTC.

This clone came up once. This chain joins TRBV6-5 and TRBJ1-6, with no clear D. CDR3 size: 14 residues. With 2 bases removed from V and 6 bases from J, the gap between germline ends came to 8 bases. Looked up from germline, CDR1 is MNHEY and CDR2 is SVGAGI. The chain's CDR3 is CASSYRRSNSPLHF. In nucleotides, the CDR3 is TGTGCCAGCAGTTACCGGAGGAGTAATTCACCCCTCCACTTT.

The CDR3: CASKLDRGDTEAFF. The CDR3 coding sequence is TGCGCCAGCAAACTGGACAGGGGGGACACTGAAGCTTTCTTT. The V and J genes are TRBV10-2 and TRBJ1-1; 10 positions match TRBD1. Germline lookup yields CDR1 WSHSY and CDR2 SAAADI. The V segment lost 7 bases and the J segment 3 bases; nucleotides outside the gene matches: 5. The CDR3 is 14 residues long.

The chain couples TRBV27 to TRBJ2-2; 7 nucleotides align to TRBD1. The CDR3 is 14 amino acids. V lost 6 bases, J lost 1 base, and 2 bases stayed unmatched. CDR1 is MNHEY and CDR2 is SMNVEV in the germline V gene (reference sequence). Written as DNA, the CDR3 is TGTGCCAGCAGGTGGGACAGGAACACCGGGGAGCTGTTTTTT. Protein product: CASRWDRNTGELFF.

The V call is TRBV19, the J call TRBJ1-4; maybe TRBD1 (5 bases). The CDR3 has 13 amino acids. V lost 5 bases and J lost 6, with 10 bases in between. Germline-derived CDR1 and CDR2 are LNHDA and SQIVND (reference sequence). CDR3 coding DNA: TGTGCCAGTAGTGCAGGGTCGGATGAAAAACTGTTTTTT. Translated, it gives CASSAGSDEKLFF.

At least ten counts were recorded for this clone. The rearrangement joins TRBV6-2 or TRBV6-3 to TRBJ1-5; D unresolved. The V end was cut by 0 bases, the J end by 5 bases, with 11 bases between. Germline loops: CDR1 MNHEY, CDR2 SVGEGT. This CDR3 spans 15 amino acids. The CDR3, as DNA: TGTGCCAGCAGTTACTCGATCCGAGCTGATCAGCCCCAGCATTTT. Translating gives CASSYSIRADQPQHF.

The V call is TRBV2, the J call TRBJ1-6, with a possible D match to TRBD1 (6 bases). The CDR3 is 17 amino acids. Germline loops: CDR1 SNHLY, CDR2 FYNNEI. V was shortened by 5 bases and J by 7 bases, with 21 bases between the two germline ends. This CDR3 reads CASSYQLRQGKNSPLHF. The CDR3 nucleotides are TGTGCCAGCAGTTATCAATTACGGCAGGGGAAAAATTCACCCCTCCACTTT. Combining the CDR3 with reference TRBV2 and TRBJ1-6 gives the whole variable domain EPEVTQTPSHQVTQMGQEVILRCVPISNHLYFYWYRQILGQKVEFLVSFYNNEISEKSEIFDDQFSVERPDGSNFTLKIRSTKLEDSAMYFCASSYQLRQGKNSPLHFGNGTRLTVT.